The entry below describes one T cell receptor beta chain. Germline CDR1 is SGHKS and CDR2 is YYEKEE (reference sequence). This CDR3 is built from 15 residues. The ends were cut back, 6 bases at V and 0 bases at J, with 13 bases in the middle. Here immunoSEQ multiplex PCR was the method, and the copy in TCRdb shows in-frame clones only, minus some. Of tens of thousands of clones listed, 65% to 85% were seen once; the top ten hold 9.5% to 10%. This record comes from a study of T cell responses to AZD1222 COVID-19 vaccine. The chain is built from TRBV5-5 and TRBJ2-1; D gene ambiguous. The TCR comes from an adult in good health. The starting material was peripheral blood, obtained on day 0 of AZD1222 vaccination. The CDR3 loop reads CASTGWASSYNEQFF. As DNA, the CDR3 is TGTGCCAGCACCGGGTGGGCGAGCTCCTACAATGAGCAGTTCTTC.